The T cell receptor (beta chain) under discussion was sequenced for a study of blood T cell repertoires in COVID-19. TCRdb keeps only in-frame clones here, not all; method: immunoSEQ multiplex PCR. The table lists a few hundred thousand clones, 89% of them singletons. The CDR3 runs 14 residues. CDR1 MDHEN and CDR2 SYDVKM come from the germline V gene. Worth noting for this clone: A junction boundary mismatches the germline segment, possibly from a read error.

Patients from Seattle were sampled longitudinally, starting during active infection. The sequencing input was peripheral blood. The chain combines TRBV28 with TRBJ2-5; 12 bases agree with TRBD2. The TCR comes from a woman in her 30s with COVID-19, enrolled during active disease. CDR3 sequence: CASTTPELAGGHHF. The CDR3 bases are TGTGCCAGCACCACCCCGGAACTAGCGGGGGGACACCACTTC.